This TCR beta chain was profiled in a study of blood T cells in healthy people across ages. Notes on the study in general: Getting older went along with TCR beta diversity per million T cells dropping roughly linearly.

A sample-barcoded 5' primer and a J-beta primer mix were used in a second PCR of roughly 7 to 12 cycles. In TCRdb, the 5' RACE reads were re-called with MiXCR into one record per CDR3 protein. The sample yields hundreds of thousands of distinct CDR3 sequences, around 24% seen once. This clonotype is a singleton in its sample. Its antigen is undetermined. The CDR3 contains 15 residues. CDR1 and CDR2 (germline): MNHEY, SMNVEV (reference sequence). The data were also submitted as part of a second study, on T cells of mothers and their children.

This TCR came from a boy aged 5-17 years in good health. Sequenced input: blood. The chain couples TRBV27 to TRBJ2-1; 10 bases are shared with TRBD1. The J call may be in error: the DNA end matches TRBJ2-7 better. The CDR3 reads CASSLSWDRGYEQYF. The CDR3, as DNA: TGTGCCAGCAGTTTAAGCTGGGACAGGGGCTACGAGCAGTACTTC.